The clone carrying this T cell receptor (beta chain) occurred many times. What it binds is not known. These data come from a study of neurological immune-mediated disorders. TCRdb recomputed calls from the 5' RACE reads with MiXCR, one row per CDR3 protein. The sample includes some 34,000 distinct CDR3 sequences, over 1.2% seen only once; the top ten take approximately 8.7%. The study's findings and limits: When the repertoires were grouped phylogenetically, those of 18 of the 34 multiple sclerosis patients came together in a single cluster of related CDR3 sequences, which points to a possible repertoire-level signature. HTLV-1-associated myelopathy had the most TCR clonal expansion, while multiple sclerosis had the least, a level that fell below healthy controls.

From 2 million PBMCs stored at -80 C, the unsorted libraries were generated. V shed 4 bases and J shed 0 bases, with 9 bases lying between them. The CDR3 has 15 amino acids. The V gene is TRBV12-3 or TRBV12-4, the J gene TRBJ2-2; D is unclear. The TCR comes from a woman between 25 and 40 years old with multiple sclerosis. The sample was PBMCs. CDR3 region: CASSSRRSNTGELFF. The CDR3 DNA sequence: TGTGCCAGCAGTTCTAGACGATCGAACACCGGGGAGCTGTTTTTT.